What follows are 3 T cell receptor beta chains derived from one specimen sequenced in a study of shared clonotypes between healthy human individuals. Clones were sequenced by immunoSEQ multiplex PCR, and TCRdb holds only the in-frame ones, with some missing. This sample has about 2.4 million clones, with approximately 94% found just once. Sample: naive CD4+ T cells from PBMCs. Subset of the sample: CD45RA+ positively selected. Source of these receptors: a man aged 18-30 years in good health. Some clones in this sample may be carry-over from other donors' samples.

The rearrangement links TRBV7-9 to TRBJ1-1; 7 bases fit TRBD1. The CDR3 extends over 17 amino acids. In germline, CDR1 is SEHNR, CDR2 FQNEAQ (reference sequence). The V gene end was trimmed by 6 bases and the J gene end by 5 bases; junction bases not matched to a gene: 18. CDR3 sequence: CASSSQAPRAGGTEAFF. The CDR3 region has the DNA TGTGCCAGCAGTTCCCAGGCCCCTCGGGCAGGGGGGACTGAAGCTTTCTTT.

The chain links TRBV9 to TRBJ2-3; TRBD2 matches 8 bases. The CDR3 sequence is 14 residues long. The ends lost 6 bases at V and 6 bases at J; junction bases unmatched: 9. Germline CDR1 is SGDLS and CDR2 is YYNGEE. The CDR3 DNA reads TGTGCCAGCAATACCGGGAGGGCCCCCGATACGCAGTATTTT. The encoded protein is CASNTGRAPDTQYF.

V gene TRBV5-1 combines with J gene TRBJ2-1; TRBD2 aligns across 7 bases. There are 17 residues in the CDR3. The germline CDR1 and CDR2 sequences are SGHRS and YFSETQ. The ends lost 3 bases at V and 8 bases at J; junction bases unmatched: 17. In DNA, the CDR3 is TGCGCCAGCAGCTCAGGCCTAGGGGCGGGAGCCCTGGATGAGCAGTTCTTC. Its protein product is CASSSGLGAGALDEQFF.